A selection of T cell receptor beta chains follows, all from one sample in a study of T-cell reconstitution after alpha-beta-depleted transplantation in children. TCRdb itself ran the PCR reads through MiXCR, one entry per CDR3 protein. The sample contains a few hundred thousand distinct CDR3 sequences, 23% of which appear only once. Sequencing was performed on PBMCs, mostly from graft donor cells, taken 180 days after TCRalphabeta/CD19-depleted stem cell transplant. Every receptor here comes from a male patient between 10 and 17 years old who had a stem cell transplant for acute lymphoblastic leukemia, so the T cells may come from the graft donor. CDR3s leave out the opening cysteine and the closing phenylalanine or tryptophan.

V gene	J gene	CDR3 protein
TRBV6-1	TRBJ2-7	ASTRTGTGAYEQY
TRBV4-1	TRBJ2-5	ASSRWTRGETQY
TRBV6-1	TRBJ1-1	ASTPSSVMNTEAF
TRBV5-1	TRBJ2-7	ASSLEGLGEQY
TRBV20-1	TRBJ1-3	SACEGGNTIY
TRBV7-2	TRBJ2-4	ASSSDVVFAKNIQY
TRBV29-1	TRBJ2-7	SVLRGHEQY
TRBV4-2	TRBJ2-1	ASSQDRTGHNEQF
TRBV20-1	TRBJ2-1	SAVDYEQF
TRBV5-1	TRBJ1-1	ASSLGSSNTEAF
TRBV9	TRBJ2-7	ASSVGGTLSYEQY